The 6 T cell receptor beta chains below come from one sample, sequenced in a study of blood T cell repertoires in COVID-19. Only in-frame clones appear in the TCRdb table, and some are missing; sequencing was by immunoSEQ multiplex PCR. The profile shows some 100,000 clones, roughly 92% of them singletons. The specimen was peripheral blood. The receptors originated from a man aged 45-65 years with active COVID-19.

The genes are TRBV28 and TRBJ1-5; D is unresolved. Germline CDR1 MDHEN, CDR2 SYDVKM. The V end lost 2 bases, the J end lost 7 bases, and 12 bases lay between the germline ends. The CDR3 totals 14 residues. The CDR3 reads CASSLDARRQPQHF. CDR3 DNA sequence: TGTGCCAGCAGTTTAGATGCCCGTCGGCAGCCCCAGCATTTT.

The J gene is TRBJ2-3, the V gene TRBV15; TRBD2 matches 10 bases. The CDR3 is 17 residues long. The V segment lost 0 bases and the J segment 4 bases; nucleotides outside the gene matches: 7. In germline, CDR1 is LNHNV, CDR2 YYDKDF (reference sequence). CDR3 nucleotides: TGTGCCACCAGCAGAGAAGCGGGAGGGCCTCGGGCAGATACGCAGTATTTT. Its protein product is CATSREAGGPRADTQYF.

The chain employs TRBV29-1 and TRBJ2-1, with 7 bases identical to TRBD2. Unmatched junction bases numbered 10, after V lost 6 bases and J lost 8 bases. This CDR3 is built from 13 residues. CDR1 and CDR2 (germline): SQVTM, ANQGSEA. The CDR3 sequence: CSVAMTSSYEQFF. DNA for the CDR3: TGCAGCGTCGCCATGACTAGCAGCTATGAGCAGTTCTTC.

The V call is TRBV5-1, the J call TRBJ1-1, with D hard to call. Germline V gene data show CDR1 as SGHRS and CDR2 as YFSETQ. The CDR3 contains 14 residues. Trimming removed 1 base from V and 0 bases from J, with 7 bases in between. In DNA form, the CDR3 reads TGCGCCAGCAGCTTGTTGCAGGTGAACACTGAAGCTTTCTTT. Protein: CASSLLQVNTEAFF.

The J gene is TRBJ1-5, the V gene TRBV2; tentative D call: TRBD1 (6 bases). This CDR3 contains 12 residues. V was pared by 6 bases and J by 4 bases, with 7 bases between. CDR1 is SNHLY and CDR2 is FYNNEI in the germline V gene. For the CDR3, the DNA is TGTGCCAGCAGCGACAGGAATCAGCCCCAGCATTTT. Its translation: CASSDRNQPQHF. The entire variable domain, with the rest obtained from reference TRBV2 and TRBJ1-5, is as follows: EPEVTQTPSHQVTQMGQEVILRCVPISNHLYFYWYRQILGQKVEFLVSFYNNEISEKSEIFDDQFSVERPDGSNFTLKIRSTKLEDSAMYFCASSDRNQPQHFGDGTRLSIL.

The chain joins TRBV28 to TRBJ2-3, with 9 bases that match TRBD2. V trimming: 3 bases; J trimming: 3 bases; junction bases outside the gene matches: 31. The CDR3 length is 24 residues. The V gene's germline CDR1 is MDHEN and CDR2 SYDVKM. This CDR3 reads CASSLVFVIAGGPGKRSITDTQYF. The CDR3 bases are TGTGCCAGCAGTTTGGTTTTTGTCATCGCGGGAGGGCCGGGTAAGCGTTCGATAACAGATACGCAGTATTTT.